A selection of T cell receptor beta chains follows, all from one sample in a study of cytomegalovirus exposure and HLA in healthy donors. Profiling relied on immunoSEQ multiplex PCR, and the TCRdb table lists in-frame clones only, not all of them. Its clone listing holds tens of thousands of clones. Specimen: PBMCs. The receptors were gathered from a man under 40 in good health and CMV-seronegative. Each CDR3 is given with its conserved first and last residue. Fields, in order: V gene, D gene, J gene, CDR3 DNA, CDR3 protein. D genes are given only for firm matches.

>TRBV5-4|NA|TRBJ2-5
TGTGCCAGCAGCTTTGGGGCCCAAGAGACCCAGTACTTC
CASSFGAQETQYF
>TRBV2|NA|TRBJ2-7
TGTGCCATTGCCCCCCAACTAGGAGCCTCCTACGAGCAGTACTTC
CAIAPQLGASYEQYF
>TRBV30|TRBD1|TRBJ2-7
TGTGCCACCGGACAGGGGCCCTACGAGCAGTACTTC
CATGQGPYEQYF
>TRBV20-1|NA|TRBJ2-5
TGCAGTGCTAGAATCGGGGAGACCCAGTACTTC
CSARIGETQYF
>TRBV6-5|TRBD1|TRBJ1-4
TGTGCCAGCAGTTACGGGGGACAGGGCGGTGAAAAACTGTTTTTT
CASSYGGQGGEKLFF
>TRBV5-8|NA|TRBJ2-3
TGTGCCAGCAGCTCAAGGAGGGCAGATACGCAGTATTTT
CASSSRRADTQYF
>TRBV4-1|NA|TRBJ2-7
TGCGCCAGCAGCCAAGGAGTGGTACAGGGCTACGAGCAGTACTTC
CASSQGVVQGYEQYF
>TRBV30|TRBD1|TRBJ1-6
TGTGCCTGGAGTGTGGGACAGGGTTTACCCCTCCACTTT
CAWSVGQGLPLHF
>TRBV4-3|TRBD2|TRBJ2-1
TGCGCCACCGCGTGGGGTAGCGGGAGCAATGAGCAGTTCTTC
CATAWGSGSNEQFF
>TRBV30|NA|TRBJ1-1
TGTGCCTGGAACCAGGGCATGAACACTGAAGCTTTCTTT
CAWNQGMNTEAFF
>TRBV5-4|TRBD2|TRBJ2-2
TGTGCCAGCAGCTTAAGCCCGTGGACCCAAGCGGGAGCGAACACCGGGGAGCTGTTTTTT
CASSLSPWTQAGANTGELFF
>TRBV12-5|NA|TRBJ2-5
TGTGCTAGTGGTACTCCCACCGCAGCGGGTGAGGAGACCCAGTACTTC
CASGTPTAAGEETQYF
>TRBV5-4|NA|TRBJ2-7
TGTGCCAGCAGCTCGAGTGGAGTCAGAAAGTATGAGCAGTACTTC
CASSSSGVRKYEQYF
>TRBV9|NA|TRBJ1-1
TGTGCCAGCAGCGTAGCTAGCGGGGGCACTGAAGCTTTCTTT
CASSVASGGTEAFF
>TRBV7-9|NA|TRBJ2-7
TGTGCCAGCAGCTCCCTAAGCGGATACGCCTACGAGCAGTACTTC
CASSSLSGYAYEQYF
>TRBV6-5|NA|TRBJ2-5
TGTGCCAGCAGTTACACGGGTACCCAGTACTTC
CASSYTGTQYF
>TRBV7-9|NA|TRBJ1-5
TGTGCCAGCAGCCGAGAGTCGGGTCAGCCCCAGCATTTT
CASSRESGQPQHF
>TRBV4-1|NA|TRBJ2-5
TGCGCCAGCAGCCAAGAGCAGAGCGCGAGAGGTCTGGAGACCCAGTACTTC
CASSQEQSARGLETQYF
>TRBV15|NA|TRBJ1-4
TGTGCCACCAGCAGAGCAAGAGCGGACAATGAAAAACTGTTTTTT
CATSRARADNEKLFF
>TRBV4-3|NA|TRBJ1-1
TGCGCCAGCAGCCAAGGCTCTGAGACATCGAACACTGAAGCTTTCTTT
CASSQGSETSNTEAFF
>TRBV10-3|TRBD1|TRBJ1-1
TGTGCCATCAGTGACTCCGGACAGGGACCTGAAGCTTTCTTT
CAISDSGQGPEAFF
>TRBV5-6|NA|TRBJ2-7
TGTGCCAGCAGCTTGGGCGCCAGGGACTACGAGCAGTACTTC
CASSLGARDYEQYF
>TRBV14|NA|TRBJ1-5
TGTGCCAGCACCCCCTACCGTAGGGGATATCAGCCCCAGCATTTT
CASTPYRRGYQPQHF
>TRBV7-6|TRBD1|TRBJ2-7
TGTGCCAGCAGCCTTAGGACAGGCAGGGCCGAGCAGTACTTC
CASSLRTGRAEQYF
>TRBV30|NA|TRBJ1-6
TGTGCCTGGAGTGTACTGCCACCGGGGGGTAATTCACCCCTACACTTT
CAWSVLPPGGNSPLHF
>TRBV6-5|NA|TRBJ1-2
TGTGCCAGCAGTTACGGCGGGGATTATGGCTACACCTTC
CASSYGGDYGYTF
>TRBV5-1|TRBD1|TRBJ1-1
TGCGCCAGCAGCCTGGACAGGGGTACTGAAGCTTTCTTT
CASSLDRGTEAFF
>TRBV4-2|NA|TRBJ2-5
TGTGCCAGCAGCCAAGAAGCAGCGAACCAAGAGACCCAGTACTTC
CASSQEAANQETQYF
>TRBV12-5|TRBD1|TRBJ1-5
TGTGCTAGTGGTTTGGGACAGGGGAATAGCGATCAGCCCCAGCATTTT
CASGLGQGNSDQPQHF
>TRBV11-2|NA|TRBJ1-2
TGTGCCAGCAGCTTAATGGTAGAGGGAAGCGATGGCTACACCTTC
CASSLMVEGSDGYTF
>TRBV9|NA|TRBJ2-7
TGTGCCAGCAGCACCCTGCGGGCCTCGGAGCAGTACTTC
CASSTLRASEQYF
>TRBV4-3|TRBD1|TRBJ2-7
TGCGCCAGCAGCCAGAACAGGGGAACCTACGAGCAGTACTTC
CASSQNRGTYEQYF
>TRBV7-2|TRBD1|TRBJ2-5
TGTGCCAGCAGGACTTCCAGGGGGCCAGAGACCCAGTACTTC
CASRTSRGPETQYF
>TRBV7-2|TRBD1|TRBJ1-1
TGTGCCAGCAGCTTATTGGCAGGGGGCACTGAAGCTTTCTTT
CASSLLAGGTEAFF
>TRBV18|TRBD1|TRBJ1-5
TGTGCCAGCTCACCCCGCGGACAGGGATTGAAACAGCCCCAGCATTTT
CASSPRGQGLKQPQHF
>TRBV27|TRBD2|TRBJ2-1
TGTGCCAGCAGGACTAGCGGGAATTACAATGAGCAGTTCTTC
CASRTSGNYNEQFF
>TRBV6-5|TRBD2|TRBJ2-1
TGTGCCAGCAGTTACTCGACTAGCGGCCACAATGAGCAGTTCTTC
CASSYSTSGHNEQFF
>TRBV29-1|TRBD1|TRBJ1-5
TGCAGCGTTGGGACAGGAGGTCAGCCCCAGCATTTT
CSVGTGGQPQHF
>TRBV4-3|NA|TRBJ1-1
TGCGCCAGCAGCCAAGTCTCAGGGAGGGGTGAAGCTTTCTTT
CASSQVSGRGEAFF
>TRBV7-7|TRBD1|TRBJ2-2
TGTGCTAGCAGCTTATCCTACAGGGGCACCGGGGAGCTGTTTTTT
CASSLSYRGTGELFF
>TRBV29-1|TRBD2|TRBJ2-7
TGCAGCGTTTGGGGACTAGCTGGGGCCGAGCAGTACTTC
CSVWGLAGAEQYF
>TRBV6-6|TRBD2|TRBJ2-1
TGTGCCAGCCAGGGGGGACTAGCGGGAGGCGGCGATGAGCAGTTCTTC
CASQGGLAGGGDEQFF
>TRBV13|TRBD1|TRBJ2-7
TGTGCCAGCAGCTCGCTTCCGGGACAGGGTCTCTACGAGCAGTACTTC
CASSSLPGQGLYEQYF
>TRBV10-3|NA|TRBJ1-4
TGTGCCATCAGTGAGTCGTCTACGGTGAGAGGGCAAAAACTGTTTTTT
CAISESSTVRGQKLFF
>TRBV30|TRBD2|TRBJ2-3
TGTGCCTGGAAGATTGGTACTAGCGGCACAGATACGCAGTATTTT
CAWKIGTSGTDTQYF
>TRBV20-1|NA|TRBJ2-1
TGCAGTGCTGCCCCGGGAGTTGATCTGTTCTTC
CSAAPGVDLFF
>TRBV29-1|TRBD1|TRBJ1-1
TGCAGCGTTTCCGACAGGGCGACCACTGAAGCTTTCTTT
CSVSDRATTEAFF
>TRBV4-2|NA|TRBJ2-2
TGTGCCAGCAGCCAAGTCTTGCAGGACACCGGGGAGCTGTTTTTT
CASSQVLQDTGELFF
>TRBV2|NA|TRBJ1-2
TGTGCCAGCAGTGAAGATAGAGGGATTTATGGCTACACCTTC
CASSEDRGIYGYTF
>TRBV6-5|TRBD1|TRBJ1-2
TGTGCCAGCAGTTACGGGGGGACAGGGGTTGGCTACACCTTC
CASSYGGTGVGYTF
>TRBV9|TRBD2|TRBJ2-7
TGTGCCAGCAGCTACCGTAGCGGGGATTCCTACGAGCAGTACTTC
CASSYRSGDSYEQYF
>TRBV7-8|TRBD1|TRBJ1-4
TGTGCCAGCAGCTTAGGATCCTCGACAGGGGCAACTAATGAAAAACTGTTTTTT
CASSLGSSTGATNEKLFF
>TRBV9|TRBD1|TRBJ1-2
TGTGCCAGCAGCGGACAGGGGGTTAACTATGGCTACACCTTC
CASSGQGVNYGYTF
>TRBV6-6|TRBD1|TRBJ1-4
TGTGCCAGCAGTTATCAGGACAGGGATGAAAAACTGTTTTTT
CASSYQDRDEKLFF
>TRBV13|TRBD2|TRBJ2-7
TGTGCCAGCAGCGCCCTAGCGGGAGCAGTGTACGAGCAGTACTTC
CASSALAGAVYEQYF
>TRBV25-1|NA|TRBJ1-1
TGTGCCAGCAGTCGGGAGGTCCAGGGGACTGAAGCTTTCTTT
CASSREVQGTEAFF
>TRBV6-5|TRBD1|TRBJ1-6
TGTGCCAGCAGACACCAGGGACAGGGGAATTCACCCCTCCACTTT
CASRHQGQGNSPLHF
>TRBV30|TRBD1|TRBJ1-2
TGTGCCTGGTCCGCCTTCCGGGACAGCGATTTGCTTTATGGCTACACCTTC
CAWSAFRDSDLLYGYTF
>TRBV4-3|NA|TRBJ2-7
TGCGCCAGCAGCCAAGGGCCGACAGCTACGGCCTACGAGCAGTACTTC
CASSQGPTATAYEQYF